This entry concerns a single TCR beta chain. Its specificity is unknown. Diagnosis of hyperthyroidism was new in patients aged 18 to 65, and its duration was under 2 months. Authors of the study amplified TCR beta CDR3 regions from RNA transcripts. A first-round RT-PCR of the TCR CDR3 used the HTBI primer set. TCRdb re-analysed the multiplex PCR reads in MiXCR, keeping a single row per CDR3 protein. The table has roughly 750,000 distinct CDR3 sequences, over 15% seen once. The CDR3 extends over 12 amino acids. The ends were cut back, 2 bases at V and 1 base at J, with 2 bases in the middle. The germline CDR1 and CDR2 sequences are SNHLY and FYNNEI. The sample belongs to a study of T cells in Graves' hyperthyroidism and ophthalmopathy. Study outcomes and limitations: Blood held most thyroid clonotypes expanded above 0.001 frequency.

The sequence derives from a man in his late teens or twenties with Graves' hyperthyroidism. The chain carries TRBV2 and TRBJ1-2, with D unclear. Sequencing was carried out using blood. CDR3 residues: CASSEHNYGYTF. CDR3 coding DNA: TGTGCCAGCAGTGAACATAACTATGGCTACACCTTC. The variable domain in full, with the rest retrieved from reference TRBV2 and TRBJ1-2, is EPEVTQTPSHQVTQMGQEVILRCVPISNHLYFYWYRQILGQKVEFLVSFYNNEISEKSEIFDDQFSVERPDGSNFTLKIRSTKLEDSAMYFCASSEHNYGYTFGSGTRLTVV.